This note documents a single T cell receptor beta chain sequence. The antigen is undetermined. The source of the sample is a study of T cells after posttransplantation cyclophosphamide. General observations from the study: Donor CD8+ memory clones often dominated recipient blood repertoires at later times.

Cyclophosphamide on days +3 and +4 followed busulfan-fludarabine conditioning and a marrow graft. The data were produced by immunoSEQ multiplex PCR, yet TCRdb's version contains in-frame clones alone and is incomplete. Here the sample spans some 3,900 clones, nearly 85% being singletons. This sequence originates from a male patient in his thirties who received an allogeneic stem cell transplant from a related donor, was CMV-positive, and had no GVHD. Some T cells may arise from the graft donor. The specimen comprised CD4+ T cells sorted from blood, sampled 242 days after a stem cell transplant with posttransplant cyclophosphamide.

CDR3 coding DNA: TGTGCCAGCAGCTTTCTGGGACAGGCCACGAACACCGGGGAGCTGTTTTTT. As protein: CASSFLGQATNTGELFF. This chain uses TRBV7-9 with TRBJ2-2; 8 bases line up with TRBD1. The germline V gene encodes CDR1 SEHNR and CDR2 FQNEAQ (reference sequence). The trim removed 3 bases at V and 0 bases at J, leaving 6 bases unmatched. The CDR3 runs 17 residues.